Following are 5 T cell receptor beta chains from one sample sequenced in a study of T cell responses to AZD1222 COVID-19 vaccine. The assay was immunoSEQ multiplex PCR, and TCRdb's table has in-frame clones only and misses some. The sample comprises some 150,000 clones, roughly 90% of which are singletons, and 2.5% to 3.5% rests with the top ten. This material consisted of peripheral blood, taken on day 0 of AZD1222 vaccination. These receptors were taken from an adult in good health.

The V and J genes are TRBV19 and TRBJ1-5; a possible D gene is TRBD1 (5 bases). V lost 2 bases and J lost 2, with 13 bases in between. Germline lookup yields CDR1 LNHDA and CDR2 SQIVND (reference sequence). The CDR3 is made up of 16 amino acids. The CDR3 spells CASSIFFRGGNQPQHF. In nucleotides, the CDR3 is TGTGCCAGTAGTATATTTTTCCGGGGCGGCAATCAGCCCCAGCATTTT. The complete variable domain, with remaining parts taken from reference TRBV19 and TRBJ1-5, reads DGGITQSPKYLFRKEGQNVTLSCEQNLNHDAMYWYRQDPGQGLRLIYYSQIVNDFQKGDIAEGYSVSREKKESFPLTVTSAQKNPTAFYLCASSIFFRGGNQPQHFGDGTRLSIL.

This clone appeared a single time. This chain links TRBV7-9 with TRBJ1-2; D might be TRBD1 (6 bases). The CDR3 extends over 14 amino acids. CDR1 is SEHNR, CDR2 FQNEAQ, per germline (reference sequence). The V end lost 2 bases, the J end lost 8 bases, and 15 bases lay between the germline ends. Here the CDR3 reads CASSLPGGLRGYTF. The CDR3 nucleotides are TGTGCCAGCAGCTTACCGGGGGGCTTGAGGGGCTACACCTTC.

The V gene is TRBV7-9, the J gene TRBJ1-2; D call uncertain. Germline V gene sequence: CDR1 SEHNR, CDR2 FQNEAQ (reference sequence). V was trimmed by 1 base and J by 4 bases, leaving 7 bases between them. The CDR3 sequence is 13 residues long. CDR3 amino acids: CASSLGISYGYTF. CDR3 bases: TGTGCCAGCAGCTTAGGGATTTCCTATGGCTACACCTTC.

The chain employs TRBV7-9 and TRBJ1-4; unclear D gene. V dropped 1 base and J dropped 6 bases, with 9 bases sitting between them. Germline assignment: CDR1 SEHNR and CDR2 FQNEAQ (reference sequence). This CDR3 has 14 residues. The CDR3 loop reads CASSLGTNHEKLFF. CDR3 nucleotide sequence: TGTGCCAGCAGCTTAGGGACGAACCATGAAAAACTGTTTTTT.

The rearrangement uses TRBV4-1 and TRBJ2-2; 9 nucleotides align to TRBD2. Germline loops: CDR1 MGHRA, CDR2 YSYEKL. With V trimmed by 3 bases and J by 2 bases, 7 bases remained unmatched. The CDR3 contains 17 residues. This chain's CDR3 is CASSHGLAGYNTGELFF. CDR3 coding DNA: TGCGCCAGCAGCCACGGGCTAGCGGGATATAACACCGGGGAGCTGTTTTTT.